This entry lists 25 T cell receptor beta chains sequenced from one sample in a study of T cells in Graves' hyperthyroidism and ophthalmopathy (dated by TCRdb to the late 2010s). Libraries were made using multiplex PCR. Sequencing took place on an Illumina HiSeq 2000. TCR beta CDR3 regions were amplified from RNA transcripts. The TCR CDR3 was subjected to a first round of RT-PCR using the HTBI primer set and the Qiagen OneStep RT-PCR kit. TCRdb handled the public reads itself, with Q25 trimming in fastp and clone calling in MiXCR, and kept productive beta chains. Each entry merges the rows of one CDR3 protein and shows their most common DNA and genes. In all, the sample holds some 350,000 distinct CDR3 sequences, and over 12% of those were seen once. The ten largest clones take up approximately 19% of the sample. Sequences were obtained from blood. The receptor set was obtained from an older woman with Graves' ophthalmopathy.

This clonotype was recorded many times. The rearrangement joins TRBV10-3 to TRBJ2-2; the D gene is possibly TRBD1 (5 bases). Germline lookup yields CDR1 ENHRY and CDR2 SYGVKD. The V and J ends lost 0 bases and 6 bases respectively, with 14 bases between them. The CDR3 extends over 16 amino acids. DNA for the CDR3: TGTGCCATCAGTGAGTCGCGATCAGGGCGGTCCGGGGAGCTGTTTTTT. Encoded protein: CAISESRSGRSGELFF.

This clonotype showed up just once. Being one base from a much bigger clone, this may be a read error. V gene TRBV7-3 combines with J gene TRBJ2-1, with 9 bases fitting TRBD2. In germline, CDR1 is SGHTA, CDR2 FQGTGA. The V segment lost 1 base and the J segment 7 bases; nucleotides outside the gene matches: 8. The CDR3 covers 16 residues. CDR3 nucleotides: TGTGCCAGCAGCTTAATTCGGCGGGGGGGGGGAAATGAGCAGTTCTTC. It encodes CASSLIRRGGGNEQFF.

This clonotype has a handful of counts. A much larger clone differs from this one at a single base, so this may be a read error. The chain uses TRBV7-9 and TRBJ2-2; D tentatively reads TRBD1 or TRBD2 (7 bases each). Looked up from germline, CDR1 is SEHNR and CDR2 is FQNEAQ (reference sequence). This CDR3 contains 14 residues. The ends were cut back, 6 bases at V and 3 bases at J, with 11 bases in the middle. The CDR3 region has the DNA TGTGCCAGCAGGCCAGGGGGGGACACCGGGGAGCTGTTTTTT. It specifies CASRPGGDTGELFF. Filled out from reference TRBV7-9 and TRBJ2-2, the complete variable domain reads DTGVSQNPRHKITKRGQNVTFRCDPISEHNRLYWYRQTLGQGPEFLTYFQNEAQLEKSRLLSDRFSAERPKGSFSTLEIQRTEQGDSAMYLCASRPGGDTGELFFGEGSRLTVL.

This clonotype occurred many times. A junction end diverges from the germline sequence, so it may reflect a read error. The J gene is TRBJ2-7, the V gene TRBV20-1; maybe TRBD2 (6 bases). There are 15 residues in the CDR3. Germline V lookup: CDR1 DFQATT, CDR2 SNEGSKA (reference sequence). CDR3 bases: TGCAGTACTAGCCTGCGGGGCAGAAGCTCCTACGAGCAGTACTTC. It is translated as CSTSLRGRSSYEQYF.

This clonotype occurred a few times. The chain combines TRBV5-1 with TRBJ2-1, with a weak D call TRBD2 (8 bases). V was cut by 0 bases and J by 12 bases, with 25 bases left in between. This CDR3 is built from 17 residues. CDR1 is SGHRS and CDR2 is YFSETQ in the germline V gene. CDR3 residues: CASSLELSGRTPGGQFF. Written as DNA, the CDR3 is TGCGCCAGCAGCTTGGAGTTAAGCGGGAGAACGCCAGGGGGGCAGTTCTTC.

This clonotype was detected many times. The V and J genes are TRBV28 and TRBJ2-1, with 11 bases lining up with TRBD2. Germline CDR1 MDHEN, CDR2 SYDVKM. V shed 5 bases and J 9 bases; nucleotides not matched to a gene: 9. This CDR3 has 15 residues. CDR3 sequence: CASSISGRALVEQFF. Here the CDR3 DNA reads TGTGCCAGCAGTATTAGCGGGAGGGCCTTGGTTGAGCAGTTCTTC.

This clonotype was recorded at least ten times. This chain connects TRBV5-1 to TRBJ1-1; no definite D call. The CDR3 is made up of 14 amino acids. Germline V gene lookup returns CDR1 SGHRS and CDR2 YFSETQ. V lost 1 base and J lost 1, with 8 bases in between. CDR3 coding DNA: TGCGCCAGCAGCTTGAACGGGCAGAACACTGAAGCTTTCTTT. This translates into CASSLNGQNTEAFF.

This clonotype has only a few counts. V is TRBV20-1 and J is TRBJ2-5; 7 positions match TRBD2. Germline CDR1 and CDR2: DFQATT and SNEGSKA (reference sequence). V lost 6 bases and J lost 10; bases outside the gene matches: 29. The CDR3 consists of 18 residues. The CDR3 protein is CSAPHRGRGSPIHGDQYF. The CDR3 DNA reads as TGCAGTGCCCCGCACCGCGGCCGCGGGAGCCCTATCCACGGGGACCAGTACTTC.

Many counts were recorded for this clonotype. V and J are TRBV9 and TRBJ2-7; 10 bases align to TRBD1. In germline, CDR1 is SGDLS, CDR2 YYNGEE. This CDR3 is 14 amino acids long. The ends lost 0 bases at V and 5 bases at J; junction bases unmatched: 2. The CDR3 nucleotides are TGTGCCAGCAGCGTAGCCGGGACAGGGGACGAGCAGTACTTC. This codes for CASSVAGTGDEQYF.

This clonotype appeared many times. The chain links TRBV20-1 to TRBJ1-6; D is unresolved. CDR1 and CDR2 (germline): DFQATT, SNEGSKA (reference sequence). This CDR3 has 13 amino acids. V was pared by 1 base and J by 10 bases, with 11 bases between. The CDR3, as DNA: TGCAGTGCTAGAGTGGGCAGCGAGTCACCCCTCCACTTT. It encodes CSARVGSESPLHF.

This clonotype was recorded many times. The chain links TRBV11-2 to TRBJ1-1; the D is unclear. The germline V gene encodes CDR1 SGHAT and CDR2 FQNNGV. The CDR3 covers 12 residues. V lost 7 bases and J lost 8, with 14 bases in between. The CDR3 spells CASISTYEEAFF. The CDR3, as DNA: TGTGCCAGCATTTCTACCTACGAGGAAGCTTTCTTT. Drawing the rest from reference TRBV11-2 and TRBJ1-1, the complete variable domain is EAGVAQSPRYKIIEKRQSVAFWCNPISGHATLYWYQQILGQGPKLLIQFQNNGVVDDSQLPKDRFSAERLKGVDSTLKIQPAKLEDSAVYLCASISTYEEAFFGQGTRLTVV.

This chain uses TRBV11-2 with TRBJ2-1, with D perhaps matching TRBD2 (6 bases). CDR3 length equals 12 residues. The germline CDR1 and CDR2 sequences are SGHAT and FQNNGV. Trimming took off 0 bases at V and 14 bases at J, with 11 bases between the two ends. CDR3 in DNA: TGTGCCAGCAGCTTAGACCGGGAGTCGGAGTTCTTC. The encoded protein is CASSLDRESEFF.

The J gene is TRBJ1-2, the V gene TRBV5-1; 9 bases are a match to TRBD1. The length of the CDR3 is 14 residues. Germline-derived CDR1 and CDR2 are SGHRS and YFSETQ. With V trimmed by 4 bases and J by 6 bases, 7 bases remained unmatched. The CDR3 loop reads CASSAAGTGNGYTF. DNA of the CDR3: TGCGCCAGCAGCGCCGCCGGGACAGGGAATGGCTACACCTTC.

J is TRBJ2-7 and V is TRBV4-1, with a possible D match to TRBD2 (6 bases). This CDR3 comprises 15 residues. Per germline, CDR1 MGHRA and CDR2 YSYEKL. Trimming pared 2 bases from V and 3 bases from J, leaving 14 bases between. The CDR3 here is CASSQTSAGNYEQYF. The CDR3 DNA is TGCGCCAGCAGCCAAACCTCTGCGGGGAACTACGAGCAGTACTTC.

This clonotype showed up just a few times. The V call is TRBV9, the J call TRBJ1-1; no firm D call. V dropped 4 bases and J dropped 1 base, with 17 bases sitting between them. There are 16 residues in the CDR3. The germline V gene encodes CDR1 SGDLS and CDR2 YYNGEE. The CDR3: CASSSRPGAGNTEAFF. CDR3 bases: TGTGCCAGCAGCTCGCGACCTGGAGCCGGGAACACTGAAGCTTTCTTT.

This clonotype appeared many times. The genes are TRBV24-1 and TRBJ1-1; D is uncertain. Deletions cut 3 bases from V and 1 base from J, with 8 bases between. This CDR3 region has 14 residues. CDR1 and CDR2 from the germline V gene are KGHDR and SFDVKD. The CDR3 reads CATSDTESNTEAFF. Written as DNA, the CDR3 is TGTGCCACCAGTGATACAGAGTCGAACACTGAAGCTTTCTTT.

This clonotype was seen many times. The rearrangement uses TRBV5-5 and TRBJ1-1; no definite D call. The V gene's germline CDR1 is SGHKS and CDR2 YYEKEE (reference sequence). The CDR3 extends over 15 amino acids. Trimming left V 1 base short and J 0 bases short, with 10 bases between. CDR3 protein: CASSLLYLVNTEAFF. The CDR3 DNA is TGTGCCAGCAGCTTGTTGTATTTAGTGAACACTGAAGCTTTCTTT.

This clonotype was seen a few times. The V gene is TRBV5-4, the J gene TRBJ2-5, with D perhaps TRBD1 (6 bases). The CDR3 is made up of 15 amino acids. Germline V CDR1 and CDR2: SGHNT, YYREEE (reference sequence). The ends were cut back, 3 bases at V and 2 bases at J, with 14 bases in the middle. This CDR3 reads CASSSTATGQETQYF. The CDR3 DNA sequence: TGTGCCAGCAGCTCGACCGCGACAGGACAAGAGACCCAGTACTTC.

This clonotype was seen only a few times. This chain connects TRBV5-1 to TRBJ2-5; no firm D call. CDR1 and CDR2 (germline): SGHRS, YFSETQ. Between the trimmed V and J ends, which lost 4 bases and 5 bases, there was a span of 12 bases. The CDR3 extends over 13 amino acids. The CDR3 here is CASSTQPQETQYF. CDR3 nucleotide sequence: TGCGCCAGCAGCACCCAGCCGCAGGAGACCCAGTACTTC.

This clonotype was seen at least ten times. CDR3 sequence: CSARDVHEQYF. The CDR3 nucleotides read TGCAGTGCTAGAGACGTTCACGAGCAGTACTTC. V is TRBV20-1 and J is TRBJ2-7; D unclear. The V end lost 0 bases, the J end lost 5 bases, and 5 bases lay between the germline ends. The CDR3 contains 11 residues. Germline loops: CDR1 DFQATT, CDR2 SNEGSKA (reference sequence).

This clonotype was detected ten times or more. This chain links TRBV29-1 with TRBJ2-5; D might be TRBD2 (6 bases). The CDR3 has 14 residues. The V and J ends lost 6 bases and 5 bases respectively, with 19 bases between them. Germline V gene sequence: CDR1 SQVTM, CDR2 ANQGSEA. CDR3 DNA sequence: TGCAGCGTCCCGGCGGGATCGGGTTGGGAGACCCAGTACTTC. Amino acids: CSVPAGSGWETQYF.

This clonotype was found a few times. This chain joins TRBV30 and TRBJ2-3; no clear D. The CDR3 is 16 residues long. V was trimmed by 2 bases and J by 2 bases, leaving 17 bases between them. The V gene's germline CDR1 is GTSNPN and CDR2 SVGIG (reference sequence). The CDR3 DNA follows: TGTGCCTGGAGTTTGGGCCACCAAGGGCCCACAGATACGCAGTATTTT. Translation: CAWSLGHQGPTDTQYF.

The V and J genes are TRBV20-1 and TRBJ2-7; 10 positions match TRBD2. The junction had 13 bases not matched to a gene; V was cut back by 3 bases and J by 8 bases. Germline V CDR1 and CDR2: DFQATT, SNEGSKA (reference sequence). This CDR3 spans 15 amino acids. In DNA, the CDR3 is TGCAGTGCTAGGGGCACCGGGACTAGCGCCGATCAGCAGTACTTC. Protein sequence: CSARGTGTSADQQYF.

This clonotype was seen repeatedly, ten times or more. J is TRBJ2-5 and V is TRBV30; D not certain. The V gene lost 4 bases and the J gene lost 2 bases, with 11 bases spanning the gap. Germline V CDR1 and CDR2: GTSNPN, SVGIG (reference sequence). The length of the CDR3 is 13 residues. The DNA for the CDR3 is TGTGCCTGGACCCCGAAAGGACAAGAGACCCAGTACTTC. Its protein is CAWTPKGQETQYF.

This clonotype was recorded at least ten times. This chain connects TRBV29-1 to TRBJ2-5; D may match TRBD1 or TRBD2 (5 bases each). The CDR3 is 13 residues long. Germline V gives CDR1 SQVTM, CDR2 ANQGSEA. Trimming cost V 4 bases and J 0 bases, with 9 bases left between them. This chain's CDR3 is CSVGDGYQETQYF. CDR3 DNA sequence: TGCAGCGTTGGGGACGGCTACCAAGAGACCCAGTACTTC.